Below, one T cell receptor (beta chain) is given with its context. Its target is unknown. CDR1 is SGHRS and CDR2 is YFSETQ in the germline V gene. The CDR3 is 15 residues long. V dropped 4 bases and J dropped 1; count of bases not matched to a gene: 5. Produced via immunoSEQ multiplex PCR; TCRdb's table is partial and in-frame only. The table records under 20,000 clones, 65% to 80% of them present only once. Antigen-specific CD4+ T cells were expanded (with viral peptide pools) by the ViraFEST assay ahead of sequencing. Culture proceeded for nine to eleven days, and CD4+ T cells were then isolated. A positive SARS-CoV-2 PCR test fell between March and December 2020. It was two doses of either the BNT162b2 or mRNA-1273 vaccine that participants received. Cultures received IL-2 medium that replaced half the medium on days 3 and 7. This sample is part of a study of vaccination effects on CD4 cells after COVID-19.

The chain employs TRBV5-1 and TRBJ2-3, with 8 nucleotides matching TRBD1. The sequencing here drew on CD4+ T cells from PBMCs cultured with SARS-CoV-2 spike peptides, taken after COVID-19 vaccination. This receptor was taken from a human donor who had a prior SARS-CoV-2 infection. CDR3 region: CASSRTGSGTDTQYF. The DNA of the CDR3 is TGCGCCAGCAGCAGGACAGGGTCGGGCACAGATACGCAGTATTTT.